The 21 T cell receptor beta chains below all came from one sample that was sequenced in a study of neurological immune-mediated disorders. TCRdb reanalysed the 5' RACE reads using MiXCR and keeps one entry per CDR3 protein. Of tens of thousands of distinct CDR3 sequences in the sample, 2.6% were seen once. Sequencing was done on a sample of PBMCs. The origin of the receptors is a woman aged 25 to 39 with multiple sclerosis.

This clonotype has at least ten counts. The chain couples TRBV15 to TRBJ2-2, with D uncertain. Trimming left V 8 bases short and J 3 bases short, with 13 bases between. The CDR3 has 14 residues. CDR1 is LNHNV, CDR2 YYDKDF, per germline (reference sequence). Here the CDR3 DNA reads TGTGCCACCCGGGTGCGGCTGGACACCGGGGAGCTGTTTTTT. As protein: CATRVRLDTGELFF.

This clonotype appeared many times. The chain couples TRBV20-1 to TRBJ2-7, with 12 bases aligning to TRBD2. Germline CDR1 is DFQATT and CDR2 is SNEGSKA (reference sequence). Germline trimming cut 1 base from V and 1 base from J; bases unmatched to any gene: 5. The CDR3 has 16 residues. As DNA, the CDR3 is TGCAGTGCTAGAGGCACTAGCGGGAGGCGGTCCTACGAGCAGTACTTC. Residues: CSARGTSGRRSYEQYF.

The table lists this clonotype with many counts. For the CDR3, the DNA is TGTGCCAGCAGGGGAGGGCAGGGGAAATACACCGGGGAGCTGTTTTTT. Translating it yields CASRGGQGKYTGELFF. The chain employs TRBV5-5 and TRBJ2-2; the D gene is possibly TRBD2 (7 bases). V was clipped by 5 bases and J by 3 bases, with 17 bases between them. CDR3 length: 16 amino acids. Germline-derived CDR1 and CDR2 are SGHKS and YYEKEE (reference sequence).

This clonotype has ten or more counts. V and J are TRBV20-1 and TRBJ2-1, with D possibly being TRBD1 or TRBD2 (6 bases each). This CDR3 has 16 amino acids. V shed 3 bases and J shed 3 bases, with 18 bases lying between them. Germline CDR1 reads DFQATT; CDR2 reads SNEGSKA (reference sequence). CDR3 in amino acids: CSASPWGLASYNEQFF. As DNA, the CDR3 is TGCAGTGCTAGTCCTTGGGGGCTAGCGAGCTACAATGAGCAGTTCTTC.

This clonotype came up many times. V and J are TRBV3-1 and TRBJ1-1; D remains unclear. Germline V CDR1 and CDR2: LGHDT, YNNKEL (reference sequence). Trimming took off 4 bases at V and 0 bases at J, with 9 bases between the two ends. The CDR3 contains 14 residues. The CDR3 nucleotides read TGTGCCAGCAGCCCTTCGGAGCTGAACACTGAAGCTTTCTTT. Translating gives CASSPSELNTEAFF.

This clonotype has just a few counts. This sequence may be a read error, since a much larger clone differs from it by one base. The chain employs TRBV27 and TRBJ1-1; TRBD1 aligns across 7 bases. The junction had 3 bases not matched to a gene; V was cut back by 5 bases and J by 3 bases. In germline, CDR1 is MNHEY, CDR2 SMNVEV (reference sequence). This CDR3 spans 13 amino acids. DNA of the CDR3: TGTGCCAGCAGTCCTACAGGGGACACTGAAGCTTTCTTT. Translated, it gives CASSPTGDTEAFF.

The sample holds many counts of this clonotype. This rearrangement joins TRBV10-3 to TRBJ2-1; 8 bases agree with TRBD2. Germline loops: CDR1 ENHRY, CDR2 SYGVKD. Trimming took 6 bases from V and 7 from J; bases not matched to a gene: 5. The CDR3 covers 13 residues. CDR3: CAISVAGRNEQFF. CDR3 DNA sequence: TGTGCCATCAGCGTAGCGGGACGGAATGAGCAGTTCTTC.

V gene TRBV5-6 combines with J gene TRBJ2-7; no clear D gene. This CDR3 has 13 residues. CDR1 is SGHDT and CDR2 is YYEEEE in the germline V gene. Trimming left V 4 bases short and J 3 bases short, with 11 bases between. CDR3 sequence reads: CASSPLSNYEQYF. Written as DNA, the CDR3 is TGTGCCAGCAGCCCTCTGAGCAACTACGAGCAGTACTTC. Complete variable domain (other parts from reference TRBV5-6 and TRBJ2-7): DAGVTQSPTHLIKTRGQQVTLRCSPKSGHDTVSWYQQALGQGPQFIFQYYEEEERQRGNFPDRFSGHQFPNYSSELNVNALLLGDSALYLCASSPLSNYEQYFGPGTRLTVT.

This clonotype showed up many times. The rearrangement links TRBV7-2 to TRBJ2-7, with 9 bases that match TRBD2. After removal of 1 base from V and 2 bases from J, the junction contained 3 bases not matched to a gene. The CDR3 is made up of 15 amino acids. Germline CDR1 SGHTA, CDR2 FQGNSA. The CDR3 DNA follows: TGTGCCAGCAGCTTAGTGGCTAGCGGGACCTACGAGCAGTACTTC. Its protein product is CASSLVASGTYEQYF. Complete variable domain (other parts from reference TRBV7-2 and TRBJ2-7): GAGVSQSPSNKVTEKGKDVELRCDPISGHTALYWYRQSLGQGLEFLIYFQGNSAPDKSGLPSDRFSAERTGGSVSTLTIQRTQQEDSAVYLCASSLVASGTYEQYFGPGTRLTVT.

This clonotype has a count of ten or more. The chain is built from TRBV29-1 and TRBJ2-5; 7 positions match TRBD1. The ends lost 7 bases at V and 2 bases at J; junction bases unmatched: 7. The germline CDR1 and CDR2 sequences are SQVTM and ANQGSEA. The CDR3 has 13 amino acids. The CDR3 coding sequence is TGCAGCGGGGGACAGTCTATACAAGAGACCCAGTACTTC. Amino acid sequence: CSGGQSIQETQYF.

In this sample, this clonotype turned up many times. CDR3 protein: CASSSTKTWGYTF. The CDR3 DNA reads as TGTGCCAGCAGCTCAACAAAGACGTGGGGCTACACCTTC. The chain employs TRBV7-9 and TRBJ1-2, with D uncertain. This CDR3 region has 13 residues. The V end lost 4 bases, the J end lost 8 bases, and 14 bases lay between the germline ends. Germline V gene lookup returns CDR1 SEHNR and CDR2 FQNEAQ (reference sequence).

This clonotype was picked up many times. This chain links TRBV7-9 with TRBJ1-4, with D tentatively TRBD1 (5 bases). This CDR3 contains 14 residues. Trimming took 8 bases from V and 0 from J, leaving 10 bases between them. The germline CDR1 and CDR2 sequences are SEHNR and FQNEAQ (reference sequence). The CDR3 sequence is CASGQGATNEKLFF. The CDR3, as DNA: TGTGCCAGCGGGCAGGGTGCAACTAATGAAAAACTGTTTTTT. Using reference TRBV7-9 and TRBJ1-4 for the parts outside the CDR3, the full variable domain is DTGVSQNPRHKITKRGQNVTFRCDPISEHNRLYWYRQTLGQGPEFLTYFQNEAQLEKSRLLSDRFSAERPKGSFSTLEIQRTEQGDSAMYLCASGQGATNEKLFFGSGTQLSVL.

Many counts were recorded for this clonotype. The CDR3 sequence is CASSQGLAVSYEQYF. The CDR3 DNA reads TGTGCCAGCAGCCAGGGACTAGCGGTTTCCTACGAGCAGTACTTC. This chain joins TRBV3-1 and TRBJ2-7; 11 bases line up with TRBD2. The length of the CDR3 is 15 residues. Germline lookup yields CDR1 LGHDT and CDR2 YNNKEL (reference sequence). V dropped 3 bases and J dropped 1; count of bases not matched to a gene: 2.

This clonotype showed up many times. The chain joins TRBV7-2 to TRBJ2-1; 8 nucleotides align to TRBD2. CDR1 and CDR2 (germline): SGHTA, FQGNSA. This CDR3 spans 15 amino acids. With V trimmed by 6 bases and J by 5 bases, 9 bases remained unmatched. CDR3 loop: CASSSTSVIHNEQFF. The CDR3 nucleotides are TGTGCCAGCAGTTCGACTAGCGTAATCCACAATGAGCAGTTCTTC.

There are many counts of this clonotype. The genes are TRBV24-1 and TRBJ1-6; D unresolved. Germline-derived CDR1 and CDR2 are KGHDR and SFDVKD. CDR3 size: 14 residues. Trimming took off 4 bases at V and 7 bases at J, with 10 bases between the two ends. The CDR3 loop is CATSDSKNNSPLHF. The CDR3 nucleotides read TGTGCCACCAGTGACTCAAAGAACAATTCACCCCTCCACTTT.

This clonotype came up many times. The J gene is TRBJ2-2, the V gene TRBV10-2; 7 nucleotides line up with TRBD1. There are 14 residues in the CDR3. CDR1 and CDR2 from the germline V gene are WSHSY and SAAADI. V was pared by 6 bases and J by 5 bases, with 6 bases of the junction left unmatched. The CDR3 loop is CASSQTGMTGELFF. CDR3 DNA: TGCGCCAGCAGCCAGACAGGGATGACCGGGGAGCTGTTTTTT.

This clonotype was found many times. This chain uses TRBV5-1 with TRBJ2-1, with D possibly TRBD2 on 5 matching bases. V dropped 1 base and J dropped 2 bases, with 13 bases sitting between them. The CDR3 is 16 residues long. Looked up from germline, CDR1 is SGHRS and CDR2 is YFSETQ. The CDR3 coding sequence is TGCGCCAGCAGCTTGTTAAGTAGCGCAACCTACAATGAGCAGTTCTTC. Translated, it gives CASSLLSSATYNEQFF.

Of note for this clonotype: One base away lies a much larger clone, so this may be a sequencing read error. The V gene is TRBV28, the J gene TRBJ1-5; D is unclear. Germline values: CDR1 MDHEN, CDR2 SYDVKM. This CDR3 has 13 residues. CDR3 in DNA: TGTGCCAGCAGGGCAGGAAAGAATCAGCCCCAGAATTTT. It yields the protein CASRAGKNQPQNF.

This clonotype was counted many times. The V call is TRBV6-6, the J call TRBJ2-7, with D perhaps matching TRBD2 (6 bases). The ends were cut back, 5 bases at V and 0 bases at J, with 14 bases in the middle. The CDR3 contains 15 residues. CDR1 MNHNY and CDR2 SVGAGI come from the germline V gene (reference sequence). The CDR3 region is CASSDAAGSSYEQYF. DNA of the CDR3: TGTGCCAGCAGTGACGCCGCGGGAAGCTCCTACGAGCAGTACTTC.

This clonotype was seen ten or more times. The gene calls are TRBV7-9 and TRBJ1-2; D gene uncertain. The CDR3 contains 11 residues. The V gene's germline CDR1 is SEHNR and CDR2 FQNEAQ (reference sequence). V lost 5 bases and J 11 bases, leaving 12 bases between the germline ends. The CDR3 loop is CASSPGSGYTF. The CDR3 DNA reads as TGTGCCAGCAGCCCCGGGAGCGGATACACCTTC.

The sample holds many counts of this clonotype. This chain connects TRBV20-1 to TRBJ2-1; D gene uncertain. Germline loops: CDR1 DFQATT, CDR2 SNEGSKA (reference sequence). The CDR3 has 14 amino acids. V lost 7 bases, J lost 0 bases, and 13 bases lay in between. CDR3 region: CSVNSPGSYNEQFF. In DNA, the CDR3 is TGCAGTGTTAACTCTCCGGGCTCCTACAATGAGCAGTTCTTC.